One sample yielded the 32 T cell receptor beta chains listed below, sequenced in a study of CD8 T cells in ankylosing spondylitis. TCRdb called the 5' RACE reads again in MiXCR, with one record for every CDR3 protein. This repertoire shows tens of thousands of distinct CDR3 sequences, about a tenth found once; its top ten account for about 16%. Material for sequencing was blood, either unsorted or a sorted T cell fraction (not recorded which). These receptors were taken from a male donor with ankylosing spondylitis or in good health (not recorded which).

This clonotype was found many times. The chain carries TRBV27 and TRBJ2-3, with no clear D. Trimming pared 2 bases from V and 6 bases from J, leaving 15 bases between. The CDR3 is 15 amino acids. Germline loops: CDR1 MNHEY, CDR2 SMNVEV (reference sequence). CDR3 DNA: TGTGCCAGCAGTTTAAGGGTAGGCGTGACGGATACGCAGTATTTT. Translating it yields CASSLRVGVTDTQYF.

Comments on this clonotype: A read error may explain this, as a much larger clone is one base away. The genes are TRBV20-1 and TRBJ2-5, with a tentative D call TRBD1 (6 bases). The length of the CDR3 is 14 residues. The germline V gene has CDR1 DFQATT and CDR2 SNEGSKA (reference sequence). V dropped 5 bases and J dropped 6 bases, with 19 bases sitting between them. CDR3 loop: CSALDSHFPKTQYF. The CDR3 region has the DNA TGCAGTGCTCTGGACAGCCACTTCCCAAAGACCCAGTACTTC.

The chain couples TRBV3-1 to TRBJ2-4; D not certain. Between the trimmed V and J ends, which lost 3 bases and 8 bases, there was a span of 11 bases. Germline CDR1 LGHDT, CDR2 YNNKEL (reference sequence). The length of the CDR3 is 13 residues. CDR3 nucleotides: TGTGCCAGCAGCCATGGCAGGCAACACATTCAGTACTTC. Translating it yields CASSHGRQHIQYF.

Sample share makes this clonotype medium-sized. The V gene is TRBV20-1, the J gene TRBJ2-7, with 8 nucleotides matching TRBD1. The CDR3 spans 14 residues. The J segment lost 0 bases and the V segment lost 4 bases, leaving 5 bases of the junction unmatched. Germline loops: CDR1 DFQATT, CDR2 SNEGSKA (reference sequence). The CDR3 spells CSAIGTGASYEQYF. The CDR3 coding sequence is TGCAGTGCTATAGGGACAGGTGCCTCCTACGAGCAGTACTTC.

The table lists this clonotype with many counts. The chain employs TRBV21-1 and TRBJ2-1. TRBV21-1 is noted as a pseudogene. The CDR3 is 16 amino acids. This chain's CDR3 is CASSPRTGNSYNEQFF. The CDR3 coding sequence is TGTGCCAGCAGCCCTCGCACAGGGAACTCCTACAATGAGCAGTTCTTC.

The V and J genes are TRBV28 and TRBJ2-7; TRBD1 aligns across 8 bases. The ends lost 2 bases at V and 6 bases at J; junction bases unmatched: 6. Germline-derived CDR1 and CDR2 are MDHEN and SYDVKM. The CDR3 spans 14 residues. CDR3 DNA sequence: TGTGCCAGCAGTTTAAAGGACAGGGTACGCGAGCAGTACTTC. It codes for CASSLKDRVREQYF.

This clonotype was counted many times. The chain has TRBV29-1 and TRBJ1-1; unclear D gene. Germline V gives CDR1 SQVTM, CDR2 ANQGSEA. Trimming left V 2 bases short and J 2 bases short, with 9 bases between. This CDR3 has 13 residues. The CDR3 bases are TGCAGCGTTGAAAAACACAGCAACACTGAAGCTTTCTTT. Protein product: CSVEKHSNTEAFF.

In this sample, this clonotype turned up many times. J is TRBJ2-5 and V is TRBV6-5; possibly TRBD1 for D (6 bases). CDR1 and CDR2 from the germline V gene are MNHEY and SVGAGI. The CDR3 has 14 amino acids. Trimming left V 1 base short and J 3 bases short, with 9 bases between. CDR3 DNA: TGTGCCAGCAGTTACTGGGGGACAAAAGAGACCCAGTACTTC. The encoded protein is CASSYWGTKETQYF.

This clonotype occurred many times. The genes are TRBV10-3 and TRBJ2-7; D unclear. V gave up 7 bases and J gave up 1 base, with 8 bases separating them. The CDR3 length is 12 residues. From germline, CDR1 is ENHRY and CDR2 SYGVKD. The CDR3 region has the DNA TGTGCCATCACTTCTGGGTCCTACGAGCAGTACTTC. This codes for CAITSGSYEQYF.

The sample holds many counts of this clonotype. The chain uses TRBV27 and TRBJ2-1; 8 positions agree with TRBD2. The CDR3 is 15 residues long. V lost 6 bases to trimming and J lost 12 bases; unmatched junction nucleotides: 16. Germline V lookup: CDR1 MNHEY, CDR2 SMNVEV (reference sequence). The CDR3 loop reads CASSTSGSWAIGQFF. Written as DNA, the CDR3 is TGTGCCAGCAGCACTAGCGGCTCGTGGGCGATCGGGCAGTTCTTC.

This clonotype has a count of ten or more. The chain uses TRBV5-1 and TRBJ1-6; TRBD1 agrees at 8 bases. In germline, CDR1 is SGHRS, CDR2 YFSETQ. This CDR3 comprises 14 residues. Trimming took 3 bases from V and 8 from J; bases not matched to a gene: 4. The CDR3 loop is CASSSDRADSPLHF. The CDR3 region has the DNA TGCGCCAGCAGCTCGGACAGGGCGGATTCACCCCTCCACTTT.

This clonotype was seen ten or more times. The chain combines TRBV20-1 with TRBJ2-7; D tentatively fits TRBD1 or TRBD2 (12 bases each). Germline CDR1 reads DFQATT; CDR2 reads SNEGSKA (reference sequence). The length of the CDR3 is 18 residues. Between the trimmed V and J ends, which lost 6 bases and 6 bases, there was a span of 33 bases. DNA of the CDR3: TGCAGTGCCTCCGGGACAGGGGGCTCTAGCGGGAGGGCTCGCGAGCAGTACTTC. Translated: CSASGTGGSSGRAREQYF.

This clonotype appeared many times. Here the CDR3 DNA reads TGTGCCAGCAGCGAGACGGGACCACCAGAGACCCAGTACTTC. It yields the protein CASSETGPPETQYF. V is TRBV13 and J is TRBJ2-5; D may be TRBD1 or TRBD2 (5 bases each). Trimming left V 5 bases short and J 4 bases short, with 14 bases between. This CDR3 comprises 14 residues. Germline values: CDR1 PRHDT, CDR2 FYEKMQ (reference sequence). Full variable domain (outside the CDR3, taken from reference TRBV13 and TRBJ2-5): AAGVIQSPRHLIKEKRETATLKCYPIPRHDTVYWYQQGPGQDPQFLISFYEKMQSDKGSIPDRFSAQQFSDYHSELNMSSLELGDSALYFCASSETGPPETQYFGPGTRLLVL.

The sample holds many counts of this clonotype. The chain uses TRBV5-1 and TRBJ2-1; 9 bases fit TRBD1. V lost 4 bases, J lost 6 bases, and 8 bases stayed unmatched. Germline V gene data show CDR1 as SGHRS and CDR2 as YFSETQ. The CDR3 extends over 15 amino acids. Here the CDR3 reads CASSAGQGTLNEQFF. The CDR3 nucleotides are TGCGCCAGCAGCGCCGGACAGGGGACCCTCAATGAGCAGTTCTTC.

Ten or more counts support this clonotype. The rearrangement links TRBV5-6 to TRBJ2-1, with a tentative D call TRBD2 (6 bases). Germline assignment: CDR1 SGHDT and CDR2 YYEEEE. Trimming cost V 9 bases and J 4 bases, with 20 bases left between them. The CDR3 runs to 15 residues. The CDR3 reads CATTPLGGKYNEQFF. Written as DNA, the CDR3 is TGTGCCACCACCCCCCTCGGGGGAAAGTACAATGAGCAGTTCTTC.

The sample holds many counts of this clonotype. The J gene is TRBJ2-6, the V gene TRBV12-5; 8 bases line up with TRBD1. V was clipped by 9 bases and J by 2 bases; unmatched bases: 9. From germline, CDR1 is LGHNT and CDR2 FRNRAP. This CDR3 region has 16 residues. CDR3 sequence reads: CARGPCRGPGANVLTF. In nucleotides, the CDR3 is TGTGCTAGGGGCCCTTGCAGGGGGCCTGGGGCCAACGTCCTGACTTTC.

This clonotype has a handful of counts. A much larger clonotype is one base distant, so this may be a read error. The V gene is TRBV5-1, the J gene TRBJ2-3, with TRBD1 as a possible D gene (5 bases). V lost 10 bases and J 0 bases, leaving 12 bases between the germline ends. Germline V gene data show CDR1 as SGHRS and CDR2 as YFSETQ. The CDR3 runs 13 residues. As DNA, the CDR3 is TGCGCCGCCAAAGGGGCTAGCACAGATACGCAGTATTTT. Translating gives CAAKGASTDTQYF.

This clonotype was detected ten times or more. The chain has TRBV7-8 and TRBJ2-1; perhaps D is TRBD1 or TRBD2 (5 bases each). The V end lost 7 bases, the J end lost 9 bases, and 13 bases lay between the germline ends. This CDR3 has 12 residues. Germline CDR1 reads SGHVS; CDR2 reads FQNEAQ. DNA of the CDR3: TGTGCCAGCATGGGACCGGGGAGTGAGCAGTTCTTC. Translation gives CASMGPGSEQFF.

This clonotype was observed many times. A junction boundary mismatches the germline segment, possibly from a read error. This rearrangement joins TRBV7-7 to TRBJ2-3; perhaps TRBD2 as D (6 bases). Germline CDR1 reads SSHAT; CDR2 reads FNYEAQ (reference sequence). This CDR3 is built from 14 residues. The CDR3 coding sequence is TGTGCTAGCAGCCGCGGGACGGGGTTGGATACGCAGTATTTT. Residues: CASSRGTGLDTQYF.

This clonotype was counted ten times or more. This sequence joins TRBV28 and TRBJ2-4, with D hard to call. The germline V gene has CDR1 MDHEN and CDR2 SYDVKM. With 5 bases removed from V and 3 bases from J, the gap between germline ends came to 17 bases. The CDR3 extends over 16 amino acids. This chain's CDR3 is CASSPRGVAIKNIQYF. The CDR3, as DNA: TGTGCCAGCAGTCCCCGAGGTGTGGCGATCAAAAACATTCAGTACTTC.

This clonotype was observed many times. This chain uses TRBV6-1 with TRBJ2-7; TRBD2 aligns across 10 bases. The CDR3 has 17 amino acids. V lost 5 bases and J lost 4; bases outside the gene matches: 14. The germline V gene has CDR1 MNHNS and CDR2 SASEGT. CDR3 loop: CASSTLTKREGGYEQYF. The CDR3 nucleotides read TGTGCCAGCAGTACACTAACTAAGCGGGAGGGCGGGTACGAGCAGTACTTC.

This clonotype has ten or more counts. This chain's CDR3 is CASSLGANRQPQHF. CDR3 in DNA: TGTGCCAGCAGCTTAGGGGCGAATCGTCAGCCCCAGCATTTT. The rearrangement uses TRBV7-2 and TRBJ1-5, with D unresolved. CDR3 size: 14 residues. Trimming removed 1 base from V and 6 bases from J, with 10 bases in between. Germline V gene sequence: CDR1 SGHTA, CDR2 FQGNSA.

At least ten counts were recorded for this clonotype. This chain connects TRBV6-1 to TRBJ2-7, with 7 bases aligning to TRBD1. This CDR3 has 14 amino acids. J lost 2 bases, V lost 6 bases, and 7 bases had no gene match. Germline V gene sequence: CDR1 MNHNS, CDR2 SASEGT. The CDR3 DNA reads as TGTGCCAGCAGAAAGGACGGGACAGCCTACGAGCAGTACTTC. It is translated as CASRKDGTAYEQYF.

The sample holds many counts of this clonotype. The rearrangement uses TRBV20-1 and TRBJ2-5; a possible D gene is TRBD1 (6 bases). Germline values: CDR1 DFQATT, CDR2 SNEGSKA (reference sequence). The CDR3 extends over 14 amino acids. Trimming stripped 2 bases from V and 5 bases from J, with 15 bases between. The CDR3 protein is CSARPHRVGETQYF. Here the CDR3 DNA reads TGCAGTGCTAGACCACACAGGGTCGGGGAGACCCAGTACTTC.

This rearrangement joins TRBV3-1 to TRBJ2-1; the D is unclear. Trimming removed 6 bases from V and 6 bases from J, with 18 bases in between. CDR1 and CDR2 (germline): LGHDT, YNNKEL (reference sequence). This CDR3 is 15 amino acids long. CDR3 amino acids: CASSRDLLPSNEQFF. CDR3 in DNA: TGTGCCAGCAGTCGTGACTTGCTCCCCTCCAATGAGCAGTTCTTC.

Only a few counts were recorded for this clonotype. The chain links TRBV19 to TRBJ2-4, with D uncertain. V lost 7 bases to trimming and J lost 8 bases, with 9 bases between them. From germline, CDR1 is LNHDA and CDR2 SQIVND (reference sequence). This CDR3 has 11 residues. The CDR3 DNA sequence: TGTGCCAGTATGGGTCGGGACATTCAGTACTTC. Translated: CASMGRDIQYF.

This clonotype showed up many times. The J gene is TRBJ2-2, the V gene TRBV7-2, with D uncertain. The CDR3 extends over 14 amino acids. Per the germline V gene, CDR1 is SGHTA and CDR2 is FQGNSA. The V and J ends lost 5 bases and 8 bases respectively, with 15 bases between them. The CDR3 bases are TGTGCCAGCAGCCCAGCGAGTGGGCAGGGGGAGCTGTTTTTT. Its translation is CASSPASGQGELFF.

There are many counts of this clonotype. This chain joins TRBV20-1 and TRBJ2-5; 10 bases are shared with TRBD2. V dropped 3 bases and J dropped 0; count of bases not matched to a gene: 1. The CDR3 extends over 14 amino acids. Germline CDR1 is DFQATT and CDR2 is SNEGSKA (reference sequence). The CDR3 region has the DNA TGCAGTGCTAGGACTAGCGGGTACCAAGAGACCCAGTACTTC. Translating gives CSARTSGYQETQYF.

Ten or more counts support this clonotype. The V gene is TRBV12-3 or TRBV12-4, the J gene TRBJ2-1, with TRBD2 matching over 8 bases. The CDR3 covers 15 residues. J lost 0 bases, V lost 5 bases, and 3 bases had no gene match. The CDR3 region has the DNA TGTGCCAGCAGTAGCGGGACTAGCTCCTACAATGAGCAGTTCTTC. It translates to CASSSGTSSYNEQFF.

This clonotype was picked up many times. V is TRBV12-5 and J is TRBJ2-1; 8 bases are shared with TRBD2. V was pared by 4 bases and J by 8 bases, with 13 bases of the junction left unmatched. The length of the CDR3 is 16 residues. Looked up from germline, CDR1 is LGHNT and CDR2 is FRNRAP. CDR3 protein: CASGSISGLEVHEQFF. Written as DNA, the CDR3 is TGTGCTAGTGGTTCTATATCGGGACTAGAGGTCCATGAGCAGTTCTTC.

The gene calls are TRBV20-1 and TRBJ2-7, with TRBD2 matching over 14 bases. The CDR3 consists of 14 residues. Germline CDR1 reads DFQATT; CDR2 reads SNEGSKA (reference sequence). The CDR3: CSFTGTSGSKEQYF. CDR3 nucleotide sequence: TGCAGCTTCACCGGGACTAGCGGGAGTAAAGAGCAGTACTTC.

This clonotype has at least ten counts. The V call is TRBV5-1, the J call TRBJ2-7; 8 nucleotides line up with TRBD2. After removal of 0 bases from V and 3 bases from J, the junction contained 2 bases not matched to a gene. CDR1 and CDR2 from the germline V gene are SGHRS and YFSETQ. CDR3 size: 14 residues. The CDR3 protein is CASSLGLARYEQYF. As DNA, the CDR3 is TGCGCCAGCAGCTTGGGACTAGCGCGCTACGAGCAGTACTTC.